In its sample, the clone carrying this T cell receptor (beta chain) was seen once. The sample is drawn from a study of Tregs in tolerant kidney transplant recipients. V was shortened by 3 bases and J by 7 bases, with 13 bases between the two germline ends. The length of the CDR3 is 13 residues. Per the germline V gene, CDR1 is SGHNT and CDR2 is YYREEE (reference sequence). Some clones are missing from TCRdb's copy, which holds only in-frame ones; the method was immunoSEQ multiplex PCR. Seen here are 60,000 to 75,000 clones, 70% to 90% observed once, and the top ten hold around 2.3%. This sample comprised Tregs from blood, obtained before the transplant. The rearrangement links TRBV5-4 to TRBJ1-1; D gene ambiguous. This clonotype originated in a human donor who received a combined kidney and bone marrow transplant. The CDR3 protein is CASSYNYGGEAFF. CDR3 bases: TGTGCCAGCAGCTACAACTACGGCGGTGAAGCTTTCTTT.